Below, one T cell receptor beta chain is given with its context. Its antigen is unknown. The data were obtained in a study of T cell responses to AZD1222 COVID-19 vaccine. Across the study: Second doses were pooled across both intervals (about 4 or about 12 weeks).

This CDR3 has 14 residues. Germline assignment: CDR1 SGHRS and CDR2 YFSETQ. V was clipped by 2 bases and J by 1 base, with 9 bases between them. Study-level points and caveats: Epitopes outside B.1.351 and B.1.1.7 mutated regions reportedly drew nearly half of spike TCRs.

The method was immunoSEQ multiplex PCR; TCRdb's version includes in-frame clones alone and lacks a portion of them. Of approximately 150,000 clones detected, around 94% appear once; the ten largest clones hold roughly 0.9%. Sequencing used peripheral blood, obtained on day 0 of AZD1222 vaccination. The TCR sequence derives from an adult in good health. This rearrangement joins TRBV5-1 to TRBJ1-1; perhaps TRBD1 as D (5 bases). CDR3 sequence: CASSFTGPNTEAFF. The CDR3 DNA is TGCGCCAGCAGCTTTACAGGACCGAACACTGAAGCTTTCTTT.